This T cell receptor (beta chain) was retrieved from a study of blood T cell repertoires in COVID-19. Study-level information: Italy, Spain and the United States were the sources of the convalescent and acute COVID-19 samples. The cDNA or gDNA used as material had been derived from T cells, B-cell-depleted T cells, or PBMCs.

Authors' data handling: Amplification of reference gene primers provided the estimated nucleated cell counts. Clones were sequenced by immunoSEQ multiplex PCR, and TCRdb holds only the in-frame ones, with some missing. The DNA was the basis for D and trimming; V, J and clone size are from that table. There are approximately 74,000 clones in the sample; 91% occur only once, and 4.8% lies in the top ten. J lost 5 bases, V lost 5 bases, and 10 bases had no gene match. Germline lookup yields CDR1 LNHDA and CDR2 SQIVND (reference sequence). This CDR3 contains 16 residues. The TCR comes from a woman aged 55-70 years with active COVID-19. The sequenced material came from peripheral blood. This rearrangement joins TRBV19 to TRBJ1-2; 11 nucleotides agree with TRBD1. The CDR3 sequence is CASSADWTGGGYGYTF. The CDR3 nucleotides are TGTGCCAGTAGTGCCGACTGGACAGGGGGCGGATATGGCTACACCTTC.